This T cell receptor beta chain was obtained from a study of CD8 T cells in ankylosing spondylitis. The table lists this clonotype with a few counts. TCRdb reprocessed the 5' RACE reads via MiXCR and lists one record per CDR3 protein. The data hold under 300,000 distinct CDR3 sequences, with 18% observed a single time. The germline V gene has CDR1 SEHNR and CDR2 FQNEAQ (reference sequence). Trimming removed 4 bases from V and 9 bases from J; junction bases left unmatched: 5. The CDR3 is 13 amino acids. This TCR was sampled from a male donor with ankylosing spondylitis or in good health (not recorded which). Sequencing was carried out using blood, either unsorted or a sorted T cell fraction (not recorded which). The chain has TRBV7-9 and TRBJ2-1; 8 bases line up with TRBD2. DNA of the CDR3: TGTGCCAGCAGCTCCCGACTAGCGTTTGAGCAGTTCTTC. Its translation: CASSSRLAFEQFF.